This paragraph reports one T cell receptor beta chain. Its target is unknown. This sample is drawn from a study of glioma-infiltrating T cells. Study-wide context: Glioblastomas were WHO grade IV, sampled at first diagnosis; low-grade were grade II.

Amplification of TCR alpha and beta CDR3 regions from RNA used iRepertoire nested multiplex PCR. MiXCR, applied by TCRdb to the multiplex PCR reads, yields one record per CDR3 protein. The top ten clones hold 12% of a sample with around 390,000 distinct CDR3 sequences, around 38% of them seen once. General study points: Shared blood CDR3 signature motifs marked patients with low tissue-blood divergence. Very few CDR3 sequences were shared between tissue and blood.

The germline V and J ends were trimmed by 2 bases and 3 bases, with 11 bases remaining between them. The CDR3 sequence is 15 residues long. The chain recombines TRBV12-3 or TRBV12-4 with TRBJ1-3; D is perhaps TRBD1 (5 bases). Sample: glioma tissue, nonneoplastic brain tissue, or PBMCs (not recorded which). The sequence came from a human donor with low-grade glioma or glioblastoma, undergoing nonglioma brain surgery, or in good health (not recorded which). CDR3 region: CASSLQGNYGNTIYF. CDR3 bases: TGTGCCAGCAGTTTACAGGGCAATTATGGAAACACCATATATTTT.